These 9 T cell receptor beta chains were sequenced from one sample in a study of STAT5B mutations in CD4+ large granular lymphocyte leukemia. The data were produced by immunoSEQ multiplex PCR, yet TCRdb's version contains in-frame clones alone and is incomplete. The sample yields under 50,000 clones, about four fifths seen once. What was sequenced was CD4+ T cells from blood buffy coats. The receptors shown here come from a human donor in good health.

Here the CDR3 reads CAISGDRGETQYF. The DNA for the CDR3 is TGTGCCATCAGTGGGGACAGGGGGGAGACCCAGTACTTC. The chain recombines TRBV10-3 with TRBJ2-5, with 11 bases matching TRBD1. The CDR3 sequence is 13 residues long. Germline lookup yields CDR1 ENHRY and CDR2 SYGVKD. Trimming took 4 bases from V and 5 from J; bases not matched to a gene: 0.

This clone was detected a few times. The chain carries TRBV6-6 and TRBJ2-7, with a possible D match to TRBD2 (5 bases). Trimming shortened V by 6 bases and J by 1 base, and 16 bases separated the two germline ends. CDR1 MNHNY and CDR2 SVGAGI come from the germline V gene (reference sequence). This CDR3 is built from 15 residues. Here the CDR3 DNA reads TGTGCCAGCAGGACTGAGAGGGCAAAATCCTACGAGCAGTACTTC. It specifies CASRTERAKSYEQYF.

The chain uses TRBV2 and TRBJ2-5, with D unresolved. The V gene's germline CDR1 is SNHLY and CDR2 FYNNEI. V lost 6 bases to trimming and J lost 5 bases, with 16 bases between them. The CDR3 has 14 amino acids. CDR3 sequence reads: CASSPSRKSETQYF. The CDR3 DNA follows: TGTGCCAGCAGCCCCTCTAGGAAGTCGGAGACCCAGTACTTC.

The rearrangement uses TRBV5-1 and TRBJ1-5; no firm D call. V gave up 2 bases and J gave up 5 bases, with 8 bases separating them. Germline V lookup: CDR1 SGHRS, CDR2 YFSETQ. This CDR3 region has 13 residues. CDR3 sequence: CASSFDLDQPQHF. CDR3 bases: TGCGCCAGCAGCTTCGACTTGGATCAGCCCCAGCATTTT.

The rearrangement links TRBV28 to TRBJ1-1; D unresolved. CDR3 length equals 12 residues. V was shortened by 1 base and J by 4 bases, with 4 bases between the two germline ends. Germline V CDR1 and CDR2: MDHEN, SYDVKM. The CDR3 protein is CASSLYSTEAFF. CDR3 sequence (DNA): TGTGCCAGCAGTTTATATTCCACTGAAGCTTTCTTT. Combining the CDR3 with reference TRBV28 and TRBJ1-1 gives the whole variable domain DVKVTQSSRYLVKRTGEKVFLECVQDMDHENMFWYRQDPGLGLRLIYFSYDVKMKEKGDIPEGYSVSREKKERFSLILESASTNQTSMYLCASSLYSTEAFFGQGTRLTVV.

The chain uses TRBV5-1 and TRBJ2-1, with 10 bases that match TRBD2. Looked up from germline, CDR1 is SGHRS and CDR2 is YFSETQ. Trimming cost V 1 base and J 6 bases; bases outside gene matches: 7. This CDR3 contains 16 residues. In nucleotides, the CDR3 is TGCGCCAGCAGCTTGCAGCTAGCGGGAGAGGGCAATGAGCAGTTCTTC. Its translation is CASSLQLAGEGNEQFF. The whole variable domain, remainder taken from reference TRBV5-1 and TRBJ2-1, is KAGVTQTPRYLIKTRGQQVTLSCSPISGHRSVSWYQQTPGQGLQFLFEYFSETQRNKGNFPGRFSGRQFSNSRSEMNVSTLELGDSALYLCASSLQLAGEGNEQFFGPGTRLTVL.

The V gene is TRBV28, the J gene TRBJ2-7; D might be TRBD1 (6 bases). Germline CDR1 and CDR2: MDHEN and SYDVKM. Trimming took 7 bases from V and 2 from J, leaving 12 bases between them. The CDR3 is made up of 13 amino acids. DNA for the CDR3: TGTGCCAGCATCCGGGACACCCCCTACGAGCAGTACTTC. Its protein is CASIRDTPYEQYF.

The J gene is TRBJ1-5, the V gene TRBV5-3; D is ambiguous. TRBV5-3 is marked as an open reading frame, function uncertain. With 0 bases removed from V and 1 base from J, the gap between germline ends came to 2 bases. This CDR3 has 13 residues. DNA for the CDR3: TGTGCCAGAAGCTTGGACAGCAATCAGCCCCAGCATTTT. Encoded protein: CARSLDSNQPQHF.

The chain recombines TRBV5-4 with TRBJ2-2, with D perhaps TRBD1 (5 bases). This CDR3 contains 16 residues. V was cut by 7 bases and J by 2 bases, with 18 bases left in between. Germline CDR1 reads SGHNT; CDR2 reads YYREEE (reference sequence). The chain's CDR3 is CASHYDSPFNTGELFF. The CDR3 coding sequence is TGTGCCAGCCACTACGACAGCCCCTTTAACACCGGGGAGCTGTTTTTT.